These 30 T cell receptor beta chains were all obtained from the same sample, sequenced in a study of control samples from healthy donors and cancer patients. Clones were read by immunoSEQ multiplex PCR, and TCRdb kept only the in-frame ones, dropping some. The sample includes under 200,000 clones. The sequencing input was blood. Source of these receptors: a woman aged 30 to 39 in good health.

The chain carries TRBV7-9 and TRBJ1-5; 9 nucleotides line up with TRBD1. V dropped 4 bases and J dropped 6; count of bases not matched to a gene: 7. CDR3 size: 15 residues. Germline V lookup: CDR1 SEHNR, CDR2 FQNEAQ (reference sequence). The CDR3 sequence: CASSSPTGGTQPQHF. For the CDR3, the DNA is TGTGCCAGCAGCTCGCCGACAGGGGGAACTCAGCCCCAGCATTTT.

This chain uses TRBV14 with TRBJ2-7, with D uncertain. The V and J ends lost 1 base and 2 bases respectively, with 15 bases between them. This CDR3 has 16 amino acids. From germline, CDR1 is SGHDN and CDR2 FVKESK. CDR3 bases: TGTGCCAGCAGCCAAGTGGAAGCCCGCGGACCCTACGAGCAGTACTTC. This codes for CASSQVEARGPYEQYF.

V and J are TRBV5-4 and TRBJ1-1; D is uncertain. Germline CDR1 SGHNT, CDR2 YYREEE (reference sequence). CDR3 size: 15 residues. The V end lost 0 bases, the J end lost 3 bases, and 12 bases lay between the germline ends. The CDR3 reads CASSLGNSWDTEAFF. In DNA form, the CDR3 reads TGTGCCAGCAGCTTGGGGAACAGTTGGGACACTGAAGCTTTCTTT. Supplemented by reference TRBV5-4 and TRBJ1-1, the full variable domain reads ETGVTQSPTHLIKTRGQQVTLRCSSQSGHNTVSWYQQALGQGPQFIFQYYREEENGRGNFPPRFSGLQFPNYSSELNVNALELDDSALYLCASSLGNSWDTEAFFGQGTRLTVV.

The chain recombines TRBV9 with TRBJ2-1; D is ambiguous. Trimming pared 0 bases from V and 0 bases from J, leaving 7 bases between. The CDR3 is 15 amino acids. Germline V gene sequence: CDR1 SGDLS, CDR2 YYNGEE. CDR3 sequence (DNA): TGTGCCAGCAGCGTAGGAGTGAGCTCCTACAATGAGCAGTTCTTC. It is translated as CASSVGVSSYNEQFF.

The CDR3 bases are TGTGCCAGCAGTCGGACCTCCGGGGAGCTGTTTTTT. Translated, it gives CASSRTSGELFF. The rearrangement links TRBV12-3 or TRBV12-4 to TRBJ2-2; D remains ambiguous. There are 12 residues in the CDR3. The germline V and J ends were trimmed by 5 bases and 6 bases, with 7 bases remaining between them.

This rearrangement joins TRBV7-2 to TRBJ1-2; D perhaps matches TRBD1 (5 bases). The CDR3 contains 14 residues. Trimming stripped 4 bases from V and 3 bases from J, with 12 bases between. Germline CDR1 SGHTA, CDR2 FQGNSA. The CDR3 region is CASSSQGQDYGYTF. The CDR3 coding sequence is TGTGCCAGCAGCTCCCAGGGTCAGGACTATGGCTACACCTTC.

The chain links TRBV9 to TRBJ1-1; 7 bases are a match to TRBD1. The CDR3 has 14 residues. The junction had 3 bases not matched to a gene; V was cut back by 0 bases and J by 4 bases. Germline CDR1 is SGDLS and CDR2 is YYNGEE. The CDR3 sequence is CASSVVTGFTEAFF. DNA of the CDR3: TGTGCCAGCAGCGTAGTGACAGGGTTCACTGAAGCTTTCTTT.

The chain links TRBV15 to TRBJ1-2; D not resolved. Germline loops: CDR1 LNHNV, CDR2 YYDKDF (reference sequence). V lost 0 bases and J 2 bases, leaving 10 bases between the germline ends. This CDR3 spans 15 amino acids. The CDR3 reads CATSRDRWRNYGYTF. CDR3 DNA: TGTGCCACCAGCAGAGACCGGTGGCGGAACTATGGCTACACCTTC. The variable domain in full, completed from reference TRBV15 and TRBJ1-2, reads DAMVIQNPRYQVTQFGKPVTLSCSQTLNHNVMYWYQQKSSQAPKLLFHYYDKDFNNEADTPDNFQSRRPNTSFCFLDIRSPGLGDTAMYLCATSRDRWRNYGYTFGSGTRLTVV.

V and J are TRBV11-2 and TRBJ1-5; 8 bases align to TRBD1. V dropped 5 bases and J dropped 5; count of bases not matched to a gene: 8. The CDR3 totals 15 residues. Per the germline V gene, CDR1 is SGHAT and CDR2 is FQNNGV. The CDR3 spells CASSRHQGADQPQHF. In DNA form, the CDR3 reads TGTGCCAGCAGCCGCCATCAGGGGGCAGATCAGCCCCAGCATTTT.

For this clone: One end of the junction is discordant with germline, which a read error may explain. Different DNA sequences within this sample yield the same CDR3. The chain links TRBV7-9 to TRBJ1-4; D is unresolved. Germline-derived CDR1 and CDR2 are SEHNR and FQNEAQ (reference sequence). The CDR3 sequence is 15 residues long. CDR3 region: CASSLFDKKPEKLFF. The CDR3 DNA reads TGTGCCAGTAGCTTATTTGACAAAAAGCCCGAAAAACTGTTTTTT. Filled out from reference TRBV7-9 and TRBJ1-4, the complete variable domain reads DTGVSQNPRHKITKRGQNVTFRCDPISEHNRLYWYRQTLGQGPEFLTYFQNEAQLEKSRLLSDRFSAERPKGSFSTLEIQRTEQGDSAMYLCASSLFDKKPEKLFFGSGTQLSVL.

V is TRBV28 and J is TRBJ2-7; D perhaps matches TRBD1 (6 bases). CDR1 MDHEN and CDR2 SYDVKM come from the germline V gene. With 7 bases removed from V and 7 bases from J, the gap between germline ends came to 14 bases. CDR3 size: 12 residues. The CDR3 spells CASKQGSLEQYF. The CDR3 nucleotides are TGTGCCAGCAAACAGGGTAGCTTGGAGCAGTACTTC.

The rearrangement uses TRBV6-6 and TRBJ1-2; D is possibly TRBD1 (6 bases). The V end lost 5 bases, the J end lost 0 bases, and 22 bases lay between the germline ends. The CDR3 loop spans 18 amino acids. Germline CDR1 is MNHNY and CDR2 is SVGAGI (reference sequence). Written as DNA, the CDR3 is TGTGCCAGCAGTCGAGAAATCAGATGGGGGGGCCCTAACTATGGCTACACCTTC. Protein: CASSREIRWGGPNYGYTF.

DNA of the CDR3: TGTGCCAGTAGTACCTCCGGGACGGGTTCCTACGAGCAGTACTTC. This codes for CASSTSGTGSYEQYF. V gene TRBV19 combines with J gene TRBJ2-7; D is possibly TRBD1 or TRBD2 (5 bases each). This CDR3 is built from 15 residues. Trimming pared 4 bases from V and 1 base from J, leaving 14 bases between. Germline CDR1 reads LNHDA; CDR2 reads SQIVND (reference sequence).

The chain has TRBV6-1 and TRBJ2-7; 7 bases agree with TRBD1. V gave up 3 bases and J gave up 3 bases; unmatched junction bases: 5. The CDR3 is made up of 14 amino acids. Germline CDR1 is MNHNS and CDR2 is SASEGT. CDR3: CASSDSGGFYEQYF. The CDR3 DNA sequence: TGTGCCAGCAGTGATTCAGGGGGTTTCTACGAGCAGTACTTC.

The chain recombines TRBV10-1 with TRBJ1-1; D unresolved. The length of the CDR3 is 14 residues. Germline CDR1 is WNHNN and CDR2 is SYGVQD (reference sequence). V lost 4 bases and J lost 10, with 19 bases in between. The CDR3 DNA is TGCGCCAGCAGTGGTGTGGCAGCTGGGTCTGGAGCTTTCTTT. Protein: CASSGVAAGSGAFF.

The rearrangement links TRBV9 to TRBJ1-3; 9 bases agree with TRBD1. Germline values: CDR1 SGDLS, CDR2 YYNGEE. The CDR3 sequence is 17 residues long. V was clipped by 7 bases and J by 0 bases; unmatched bases: 11. CDR3 bases: TGTGCCAGCGGGCGGGACAGGGCCCTCAGCTCTGGAAACACCATATATTTT. Protein sequence: CASGRDRALSSGNTIYF.

V gene TRBV30 combines with J gene TRBJ2-7; 8 bases line up with TRBD2. CDR1 and CDR2 (germline): GTSNPN, SVGIG (reference sequence). The CDR3 consists of 14 residues. V lost 4 bases, J lost 7 bases, and 12 bases stayed unmatched. The CDR3: CAWKSGAGVREQYF. The CDR3 nucleotides are TGTGCCTGGAAGTCGGGAGCGGGGGTTCGTGAGCAGTACTTC.

This rearrangement joins TRBV19 to TRBJ2-1, with 9 positions matching TRBD1. CDR3 size: 15 residues. Germline CDR1 reads LNHDA; CDR2 reads SQIVND (reference sequence). Trimming at V came to 2 bases and at J to 4 bases, leaving 3 bases not matched to a gene. The CDR3 here is CASSITGTGYNEQFF. Written as DNA, the CDR3 is TGTGCCAGTAGTATAACCGGGACAGGGTACAATGAGCAGTTCTTC.

The chain links TRBV6-2 or TRBV6-3 to TRBJ1-2; D perhaps matches TRBD1 (5 bases). With 1 base removed from V and 2 bases from J, the gap between germline ends came to 14 bases. Germline V gene sequence: CDR1 MNHEY, CDR2 SVGEGT. The CDR3 covers 16 residues. CDR3 loop: CASSYFSGTVNYGYTF. The CDR3 nucleotides are TGTGCCAGCAGTTACTTCTCCGGGACGGTGAACTATGGCTACACCTTC.

The CDR3 coding sequence is TGTGCCAGCAGTGGCGGGACAGGGGAGTATCAGCCCCAGCATTTT. Encoded protein: CASSGGTGEYQPQHF. The chain uses TRBV25-1 and TRBJ1-5; 10 bases line up with TRBD1. Germline CDR1 and CDR2: MGHDK and SYGVNS. V lost 4 bases, J lost 5 bases, and 5 bases stayed unmatched. The CDR3 runs 15 residues.

This chain connects TRBV6-5 to TRBJ2-1, with 7 bases that match TRBD2. The CDR3 consists of 13 residues. After removal of 6 bases from V and 7 bases from J, the junction contained 6 bases not matched to a gene. Germline V lookup: CDR1 MNHEY, CDR2 SVGAGI. DNA of the CDR3: TGTGCCAGCAGGATACTCGGGGGGAATGAGCAGTTCTTC. Encoded protein: CASRILGGNEQFF.

This chain connects TRBV6-1 to TRBJ1-2, with 7 positions matching TRBD1. J gave up 0 bases and V 4 bases, and 8 bases lay outside the gene matches. Germline CDR1 is MNHNS and CDR2 is SASEGT. The CDR3 contains 16 residues. The CDR3 DNA sequence: TGTGCCAGCAGTGGATCGACAGGGCGTACTAACTATGGCTACACCTTC. Amino acids: CASSGSTGRTNYGYTF.

The rearrangement links TRBV4-1 to TRBJ1-2, with D perhaps matching TRBD1 (5 bases). The ends were cut back, 4 bases at V and 7 bases at J, with 16 bases in the middle. Germline assignment: CDR1 MGHRA and CDR2 YSYEKL. There are 14 residues in the CDR3. CDR3 residues: CASSLPGRAGGYTF. The CDR3, as DNA: TGCGCCAGCAGCCTACCGGGGCGGGCAGGTGGCTACACCTTC.

J is TRBJ1-1 and V is TRBV28, with 7 nucleotides matching TRBD1. Trimming cost V 5 bases and J 5 bases; bases outside gene matches: 5. Germline V lookup: CDR1 MDHEN, CDR2 SYDVKM. This CDR3 has 13 amino acids. CDR3 loop: CASSDRVETEAFF. The CDR3 nucleotides read TGTGCCAGCAGTGACAGGGTTGAGACTGAAGCTTTCTTT.

The chain couples TRBV7-2 to TRBJ2-7; TRBD1 matches at 9 bases. The J segment lost 6 bases and the V segment lost 5 bases, leaving 5 bases of the junction unmatched. CDR1 SGHTA and CDR2 FQGNSA come from the germline V gene. CDR3 length: 13 amino acids. CDR3 amino acids: CASSRDRGAEQYF. CDR3 sequence (DNA): TGTGCCAGCAGCCGTGACAGGGGGGCCGAGCAGTACTTC.

The V and J genes are TRBV18 and TRBJ2-3, with 10 bases identical to TRBD1. Per the germline V gene, CDR1 is KGHSH and CDR2 is LQKENI. The CDR3 consists of 16 residues. V was pared by 4 bases and J by 4 bases, with 8 bases of the junction left unmatched. Written as DNA, the CDR3 is TGTGCCAGCTCACTAGGGACAGGGGAGCGGGCAGATACGCAGTATTTT. This codes for CASSLGTGERADTQYF.

The chain links TRBV18 to TRBJ1-5; a possible D gene is TRBD1 (5 bases). With 3 bases removed from V and 7 bases from J, the gap between germline ends came to 13 bases. The CDR3 is 14 residues long. The V gene's germline CDR1 is KGHSH and CDR2 LQKENI. The CDR3 region is CASSPLGGAQPQHF. The CDR3 DNA sequence: TGTGCCAGCTCACCGCTTGGCGGGGCCCAGCCCCAGCATTTT.

DNA of the CDR3: TGTGCCAGCAGTTTGGGCACTGAAGCTTTCTTT. Translated: CASSLGTEAFF. The chain carries TRBV28 and TRBJ1-1; D remains unclear. This CDR3 region has 11 residues. V dropped 3 bases and J dropped 4 bases, with 3 bases sitting between them. Per the germline V gene, CDR1 is MDHEN and CDR2 is SYDVKM.

The chain carries TRBV19 and TRBJ1-5; perhaps TRBD1 as D (5 bases). Trimming pared 2 bases from V and 5 bases from J, leaving 7 bases between. The CDR3 totals 13 residues. Germline V lookup: CDR1 LNHDA, CDR2 SQIVND (reference sequence). CDR3 nucleotide sequence: TGTGCCAGTAGTATACAGGGCTATCAGCCCCAGCATTTT. Residues: CASSIQGYQPQHF.

The chain couples TRBV19 to TRBJ2-6, with D possibly TRBD1 on 5 matching bases. The germline V and J ends were trimmed by 2 bases and 0 bases, with 11 bases remaining between them. Germline CDR1 is LNHDA and CDR2 is SQIVND (reference sequence). This CDR3 region has 17 residues. The CDR3 region has the DNA TGTGCCAGTAGTATATCAGGGTCCGCCTCTGGGGCCAACGTCCTGACTTTC. Amino acids: CASSISGSASGANVLTF. The whole variable domain, filled in from reference TRBV19 and TRBJ2-6, reads DGGITQSPKYLFRKEGQNVTLSCEQNLNHDAMYWYRQDPGQGLRLIYYSQIVNDFQKGDIAEGYSVSREKKESFPLTVTSAQKNPTAFYLCASSISGSASGANVLTFGAGSRLTVL.